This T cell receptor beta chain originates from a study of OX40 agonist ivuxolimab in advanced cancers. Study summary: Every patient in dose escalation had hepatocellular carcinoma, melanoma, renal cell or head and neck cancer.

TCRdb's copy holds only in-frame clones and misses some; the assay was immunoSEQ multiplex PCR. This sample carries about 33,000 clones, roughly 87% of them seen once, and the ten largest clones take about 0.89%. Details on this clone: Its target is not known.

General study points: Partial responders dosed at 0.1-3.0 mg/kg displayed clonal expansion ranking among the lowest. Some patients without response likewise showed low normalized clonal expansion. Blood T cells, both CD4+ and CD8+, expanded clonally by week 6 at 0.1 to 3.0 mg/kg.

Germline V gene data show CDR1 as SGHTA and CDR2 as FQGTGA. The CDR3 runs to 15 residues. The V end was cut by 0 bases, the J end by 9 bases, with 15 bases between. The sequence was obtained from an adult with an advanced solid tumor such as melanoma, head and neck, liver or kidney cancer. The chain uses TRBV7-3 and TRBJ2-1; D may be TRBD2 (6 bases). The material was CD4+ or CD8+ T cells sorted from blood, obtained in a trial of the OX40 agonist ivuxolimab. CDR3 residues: CASSLTGGAISEQFF. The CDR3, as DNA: TGTGCCAGCAGCTTAACGGGGGGAGCAATAAGTGAGCAGTTCTTC. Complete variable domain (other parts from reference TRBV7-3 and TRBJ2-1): GAGVSQTPSNKVTEKGKYVELRCDPISGHTALYWYRQSLGQGPEFLIYFQGTGAADDSGLPNDRFFAVRPEGSVSTLKIQRTERGDSAVYLCASSLTGGAISEQFFGPGTRLTVL.